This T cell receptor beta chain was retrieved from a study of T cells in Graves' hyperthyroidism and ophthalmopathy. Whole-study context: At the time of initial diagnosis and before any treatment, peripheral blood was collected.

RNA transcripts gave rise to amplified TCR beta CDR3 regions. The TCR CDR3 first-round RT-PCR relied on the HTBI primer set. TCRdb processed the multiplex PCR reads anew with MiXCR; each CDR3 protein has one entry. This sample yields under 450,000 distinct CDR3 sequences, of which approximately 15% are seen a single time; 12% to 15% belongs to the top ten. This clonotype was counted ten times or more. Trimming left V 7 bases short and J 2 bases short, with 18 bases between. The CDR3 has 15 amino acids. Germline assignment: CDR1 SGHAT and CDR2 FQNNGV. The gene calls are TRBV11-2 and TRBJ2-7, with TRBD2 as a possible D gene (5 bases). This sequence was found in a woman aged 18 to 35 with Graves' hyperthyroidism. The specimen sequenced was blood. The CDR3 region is CASTGGFGETYEQYF. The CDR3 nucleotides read TGTGCCAGCACCGGCGGTTTCGGGGAGACCTACGAGCAGTACTTC.